These 19 T cell receptor beta chains were all obtained from the same sample, sequenced in a study of blood T cell repertoires in COVID-19. Clones were read by immunoSEQ multiplex PCR, and TCRdb kept only the in-frame ones, dropping some. The repertoire includes more than 150,000 clones, approximately 80% of them detected once, and around 13% sits in the top ten. The sequenced material came from PBMCs or T cells enriched from blood (not recorded which). The receptors were gathered from an older woman who had recovered from COVID-19.

This clone has only one observation. V and J are TRBV18 and TRBJ2-1; 10 bases match TRBD2. Trimming at V came to 0 bases and at J to 4 bases, leaving 3 bases not matched to a gene. The CDR3 runs to 16 residues. CDR1 and CDR2 (germline): KGHSH, LQKENI. The CDR3, as DNA: TGTGCCAGCTCACCACCCGGGACTAGCGCGTACAATGAGCAGTTCTTC. Translation: CASSPPGTSAYNEQFF.

The chain couples TRBV5-1 to TRBJ1-4, with unresolved D. CDR1 is SGHRS and CDR2 is YFSETQ in the germline V gene. This CDR3 contains 15 residues. The V end lost 0 bases, the J end lost 6 bases, and 12 bases lay between the germline ends. CDR3 bases: TGCGCCAGCAGCTTGGTTTCGGAAGGAGATGAAAAACTGTTTTTT. Amino acids: CASSLVSEGDEKLFF.

J is TRBJ2-3 and V is TRBV19; no definite D call. The CDR3 consists of 15 residues. The germline V gene has CDR1 LNHDA and CDR2 SQIVND (reference sequence). V shed 7 bases and J shed 0 bases, with 14 bases lying between them. For the CDR3, the DNA is TGTGCCAGTACCAAGTGGGCCGGTAGCACAGATACGCAGTATTTT. Its translation is CASTKWAGSTDTQYF.

The genes are TRBV2 and TRBJ2-6; 9 bases are shared with TRBD1. The germline V gene has CDR1 SNHLY and CDR2 FYNNEI. V dropped 3 bases and J dropped 0; count of bases not matched to a gene: 9. This CDR3 contains 19 residues. CDR3 sequence: CASSDSRQGVSSGANVLTF. As DNA, the CDR3 is TGTGCCAGCAGTGATAGTAGACAGGGGGTAAGCTCTGGGGCCAACGTCCTGACTTTC.

This clone was picked up a small number of times. The chain uses TRBV2 and TRBJ1-1; D unresolved. CDR1 and CDR2 (germline): SNHLY, FYNNEI. With 7 bases removed from V and 0 bases from J, the gap between germline ends came to 6 bases. The CDR3 contains 12 residues. CDR3 nucleotide sequence: TGTGCCAGCAATGACATGAACACTGAAGCTTTCTTT. Amino acid sequence: CASNDMNTEAFF.

The chain joins TRBV5-1 to TRBJ2-1; D possibly corresponds to TRBD1 (5 bases). The CDR3 loop spans 14 amino acids. Trimming left V 0 bases short and J 2 bases short, with 6 bases between. The germline CDR1 and CDR2 sequences are SGHRS and YFSETQ. The CDR3 region is CASSLDRTYNEQFF. CDR3 sequence (DNA): TGCGCCAGCAGCTTGGACAGGACCTACAATGAGCAGTTCTTC.

V is TRBV11-3 and J is TRBJ2-3; 9 bases agree with TRBD2. The V segment lost 1 base and the J segment 6 bases; nucleotides outside the gene matches: 11. Germline lookup yields CDR1 SGHNT and CDR2 YENEEA. The CDR3 is 17 amino acids. The CDR3 sequence: CASSLGGASGVRDTQYF. For the CDR3, the DNA is TGTGCCAGCAGCTTAGGTGGCGCTAGCGGGGTCCGGGATACGCAGTATTTT.

V gene TRBV7-3 combines with J gene TRBJ2-5, with a tentative D call TRBD1 (6 bases). The length of the CDR3 is 16 residues. Between the trimmed V and J ends, which lost 2 bases and 3 bases, there was a span of 16 bases. Germline-derived CDR1 and CDR2 are SGHTA and FQGTGA. The DNA of the CDR3 is TGTGCCAGCAGCTTACAGGGACACTTACTCGAAGAGACCCAGTACTTC. Its protein product is CASSLQGHLLEETQYF.

The chain links TRBV18 to TRBJ2-3, with a possible D match to TRBD1 (8 bases). Germline V lookup: CDR1 KGHSH, CDR2 LQKENI. The CDR3 consists of 15 residues. V dropped 5 bases and J dropped 4 bases, with 16 bases sitting between them. CDR3 DNA sequence: TGTGCCAGCTCAGAGGACAGGGCGGGAGCAGATACGCAGTATTTT. Residues: CASSEDRAGADTQYF.

The chain couples TRBV7-8 to TRBJ1-5; the D gene is possibly TRBD1 (5 bases). Germline V gene sequence: CDR1 SGHVS, CDR2 FQNEAQ. CDR3 size: 13 residues. V lost 1 base and J lost 5, with 6 bases in between. The CDR3 DNA sequence: TGTGCCAGCAGCTTAGGGGGGGATCAGCCCCAGCATTTT. This codes for CASSLGGDQPQHF.

The chain is built from TRBV2 and TRBJ2-1; 8 bases align to TRBD1. CDR1 is SNHLY and CDR2 is FYNNEI in the germline V gene. The trim removed 7 bases at V and 6 bases at J, leaving 11 bases unmatched. There are 15 residues in the CDR3. This chain's CDR3 is CASKRSGQGSNEQFF. Written as DNA, the CDR3 is TGTGCCAGCAAACGTTCTGGACAGGGTAGCAATGAGCAGTTCTTC. Combining the CDR3 with reference TRBV2 and TRBJ2-1 gives the whole variable domain EPEVTQTPSHQVTQMGQEVILRCVPISNHLYFYWYRQILGQKVEFLVSFYNNEISEKSEIFDDQFSVERPDGSNFTLKIRSTKLEDSAMYFCASKRSGQGSNEQFFGPGTRLTVL.

The rearrangement joins TRBV5-1 to TRBJ2-3; D might be TRBD2 (6 bases). Trimming shortened V by 0 bases and J by 4 bases, and 12 bases separated the two germline ends. In germline, CDR1 is SGHRS, CDR2 YFSETQ. The CDR3 is 15 amino acids. The CDR3 here is CASSLVGGVADTQYF. In nucleotides, the CDR3 is TGCGCCAGCAGCTTGGTGGGCGGGGTAGCAGATACGCAGTATTTT. The full variable domain, rest sourced from reference TRBV5-1 and TRBJ2-3, is KAGVTQTPRYLIKTRGQQVTLSCSPISGHRSVSWYQQTPGQGLQFLFEYFSETQRNKGNFPGRFSGRQFSNSRSEMNVSTLELGDSALYLCASSLVGGVADTQYFGPGTRLTVL.

J is TRBJ1-1 and V is TRBV9; D gene uncertain. Germline V gene lookup returns CDR1 SGDLS and CDR2 YYNGEE. V was clipped by 0 bases and J by 11 bases, with 20 bases between them. The CDR3 is 15 amino acids. The CDR3 DNA is TGTGCCAGCAGCGTAGGTGTGAATGAGAGGGTGAAGGCTTTCTTT. Encoded protein: CASSVGVNERVKAFF. Full variable domain (missing parts from reference TRBV9 and TRBJ1-1): DSGVTQTPKHLITATGQRVTLRCSPRSGDLSVYWYQQSLDQGLQFLIQYYNGEERAKGNILERFSAQQFPDLHSELNLSSLELGDSALYFCASSVGVNERVKAFFGQGTRLTVV.

This clone was counted only a few times. The chain uses TRBV15 and TRBJ2-1, with TRBD2 as a possible D gene (6 bases). Between the trimmed V and J ends, which lost 0 bases and 4 bases, there was a span of 13 bases. Germline loops: CDR1 LNHNV, CDR2 YYDKDF (reference sequence). The CDR3 spans 16 residues. The CDR3 DNA reads TGTGCCACCAGCAGAGATTGGCGGGATGGATACAATGAGCAGTTCTTC. Its protein is CATSRDWRDGYNEQFF.

This clone was found once. This chain connects TRBV5-8 to TRBJ2-2; D uncertain. V was trimmed by 0 bases and J by 0 bases, leaving 12 bases between them. The CDR3 length is 17 residues. Germline CDR1 SGHTS, CDR2 YDEGEE. The CDR3: CASSLAYSFSNTGELFF. In nucleotides, the CDR3 is TGTGCCAGCAGCTTGGCTTACAGTTTCTCGAACACCGGGGAGCTGTTTTTT.

The chain carries TRBV20-1 and TRBJ2-7; possibly TRBD2 for D (6 bases). This CDR3 is built from 11 residues. Germline loops: CDR1 DFQATT, CDR2 SNEGSKA (reference sequence). V lost 6 bases and J 6 bases, leaving 12 bases between the germline ends. CDR3 nucleotides: TGCAGTGCCCAAGCCGGGAGCGAGCAGTACTTC. It is translated as CSAQAGSEQYF.

The chain joins TRBV15 to TRBJ1-3; 8 positions agree with TRBD1. Germline V gene data show CDR1 as LNHNV and CDR2 as YYDKDF (reference sequence). The V and J ends lost 8 bases and 4 bases, in that order; junction bases with no gene match: 4. The CDR3 has 13 residues. CDR3 DNA sequence: TGTGCCACCGGGGACAGGTACGGAAACACCATATATTTT. It translates to CATGDRYGNTIYF.

This sequence joins TRBV28 and TRBJ1-5; D gene ambiguous. Germline V gene lookup returns CDR1 MDHEN and CDR2 SYDVKM. This CDR3 region has 14 residues. Trimming removed 6 bases from V and 6 bases from J, with 15 bases in between. CDR3 coding DNA: TGTGCCAGCAGGGGCGGGTCCACCGGTCAGCCCCAGCATTTT. Protein: CASRGGSTGQPQHF.

V usage is TRBV28 and J usage is TRBJ1-1, with TRBD1 matching 12 bases. Germline trimming cut 6 bases from V and 5 bases from J; bases unmatched to any gene: 10. CDR3 length: 16 amino acids. In germline, CDR1 is MDHEN, CDR2 SYDVKM. CDR3 DNA: TGTGCCAGCAGGGTCGCCGGGACAGGGGGCCAGACTGAAGCTTTCTTT. Amino acid sequence: CASRVAGTGGQTEAFF.